This record concerns one TCR beta chain sequence. The time point denotes: pretreatment peripheral blood. These data originate in a study of PD-L1 blockade in urothelial cancer. CDR1 is SQVTM, CDR2 ANQGSEA, per germline. With 5 bases removed from V and 5 bases from J, the gap between germline ends came to 10 bases. This CDR3 has 11 amino acids. Spiking of synthetic TCR analog templates was performed in each PCR. Clones were read by immunoSEQ multiplex PCR, and TCRdb kept only the in-frame ones, dropping some. The table includes roughly 95,000 clones, roughly 91% detected once. The chain joins TRBV29-1 to TRBJ2-7, with D tentatively TRBD1 (6 bases). The sequence was obtained from a man in his 60s with urothelial cancer. The material was PBMCs, obtained around atezolizumab (anti-PD-L1) treatment. The CDR3 loop reads CSVTGSDEQYF. DNA for the CDR3: TGCAGCGTTACAGGGAGCGACGAGCAGTACTTC.